This T cell receptor (beta chain) appears in the sequencing data of a study of shared clonotypes between healthy human individuals. On this clone itself: The antigen is unknown.

TCRdb keeps only in-frame clones here, not all; method: immunoSEQ multiplex PCR. The sample holds 730,000 or so clones, approximately 75% seen once. Overall study results and limits: Larger estimated richness was generally seen in naive subsets than in memory subsets. The study drew on few donors, limiting represented genetic and exposure-history diversity.

Free of recent acute infections or vaccinations, the donors were healthy HIV-negative adults. The sample taken for sequencing was memory CD4+ T cells sorted from blood. Sample subset: CD45RA-negative fraction. This receptor was obtained from a woman in her 30s in good health.

CDR3 bases: TGCAGCGTTTGTCGGATGGCGGGAGGGTCCTACAATGAGCAGTTCTTC. This translates into CSVCRMAGGSYNEQFF. V usage is TRBV29-1 and J usage is TRBJ2-1; 9 nucleotides line up with TRBD2. The CDR3 length is 16 residues. Losses at the gene ends were 5 bases for V and 1 base for J; bases not matched to a gene: 9. Germline-derived CDR1 and CDR2 are SQVTM and ANQGSEA.